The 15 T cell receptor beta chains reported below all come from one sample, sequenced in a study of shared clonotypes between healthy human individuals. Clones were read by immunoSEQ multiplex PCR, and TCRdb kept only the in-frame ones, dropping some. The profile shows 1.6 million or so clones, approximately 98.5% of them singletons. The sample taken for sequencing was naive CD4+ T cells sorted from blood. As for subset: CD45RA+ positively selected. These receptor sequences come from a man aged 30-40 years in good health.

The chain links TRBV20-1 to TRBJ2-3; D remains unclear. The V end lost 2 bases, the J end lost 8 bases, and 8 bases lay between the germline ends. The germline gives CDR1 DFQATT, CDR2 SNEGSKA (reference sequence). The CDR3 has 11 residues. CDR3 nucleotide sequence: TGCAGTGCTAGAAGCCCAGCTACGCAGTATTTT. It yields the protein CSARSPATQYF.

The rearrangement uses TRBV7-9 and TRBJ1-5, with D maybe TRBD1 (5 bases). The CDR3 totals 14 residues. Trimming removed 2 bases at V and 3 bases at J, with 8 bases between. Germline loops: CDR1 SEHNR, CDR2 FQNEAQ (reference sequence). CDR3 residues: CASSLMTANQPQHF. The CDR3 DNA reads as TGTGCCAGCAGCTTAATGACAGCCAATCAGCCCCAGCATTTT.

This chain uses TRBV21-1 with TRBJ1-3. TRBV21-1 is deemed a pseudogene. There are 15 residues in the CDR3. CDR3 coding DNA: TGTGCCAGCAGCTGGATCGGGGGCTCTGGAAACACCATATATTTT. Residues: CASSWIGGSGNTIYF.

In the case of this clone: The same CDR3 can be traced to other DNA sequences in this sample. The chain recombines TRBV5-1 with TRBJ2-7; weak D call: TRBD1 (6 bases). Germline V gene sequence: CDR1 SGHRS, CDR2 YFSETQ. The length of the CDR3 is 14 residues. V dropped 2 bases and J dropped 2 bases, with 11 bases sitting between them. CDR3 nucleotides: TGCGCCAGCAGCTTACCAGGACAGACCTACGAGCAGTACTTC. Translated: CASSLPGQTYEQYF.

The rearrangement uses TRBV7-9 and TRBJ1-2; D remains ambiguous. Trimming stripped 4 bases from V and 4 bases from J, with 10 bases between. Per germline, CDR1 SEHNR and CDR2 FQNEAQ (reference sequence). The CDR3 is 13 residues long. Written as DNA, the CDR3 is TGTGCCAGCAGCTCTATACTGATCTATGGCTACACCTTC. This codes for CASSSILIYGYTF. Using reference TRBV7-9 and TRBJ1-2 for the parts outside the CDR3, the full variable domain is DTGVSQNPRHKITKRGQNVTFRCDPISEHNRLYWYRQTLGQGPEFLTYFQNEAQLEKSRLLSDRFSAERPKGSFSTLEIQRTEQGDSAMYLCASSSILIYGYTFGSGTRLTVV.

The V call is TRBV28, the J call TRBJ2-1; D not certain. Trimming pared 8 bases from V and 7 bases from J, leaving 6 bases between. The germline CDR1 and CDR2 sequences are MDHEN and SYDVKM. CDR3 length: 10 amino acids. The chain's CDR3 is CASFGNEQFF. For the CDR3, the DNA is TGTGCCAGCTTTGGTAATGAGCAGTTCTTC.

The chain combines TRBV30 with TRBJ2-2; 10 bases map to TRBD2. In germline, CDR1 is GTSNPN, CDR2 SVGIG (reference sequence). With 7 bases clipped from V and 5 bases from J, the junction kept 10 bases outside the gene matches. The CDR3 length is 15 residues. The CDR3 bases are TGTGCCTCCCATTGGGCTAGCGGGAGTACCGGGGAGCTGTTTTTT. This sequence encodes CASHWASGSTGELFF.

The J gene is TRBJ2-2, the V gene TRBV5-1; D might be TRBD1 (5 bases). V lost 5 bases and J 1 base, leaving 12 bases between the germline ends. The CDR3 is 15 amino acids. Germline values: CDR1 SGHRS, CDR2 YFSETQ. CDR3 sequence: CASSFRVENTGELFF. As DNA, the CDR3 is TGCGCCAGCAGTTTCAGGGTGGAGAACACCGGGGAGCTGTTTTTT.

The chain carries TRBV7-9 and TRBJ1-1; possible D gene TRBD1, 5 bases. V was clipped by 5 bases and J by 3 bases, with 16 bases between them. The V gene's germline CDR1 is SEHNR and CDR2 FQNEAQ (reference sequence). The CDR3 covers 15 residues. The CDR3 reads CASSRLLGTDTEAFF. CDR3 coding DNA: TGTGCCAGCAGCCGACTATTAGGGACGGACACTGAAGCTTTCTTT.

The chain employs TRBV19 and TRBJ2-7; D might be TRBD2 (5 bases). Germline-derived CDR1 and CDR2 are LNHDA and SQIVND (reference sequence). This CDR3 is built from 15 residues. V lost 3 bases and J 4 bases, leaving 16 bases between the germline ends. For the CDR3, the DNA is TGTGCCAGTAGTATCGGTCTAGCTGTTGGATACGAGCAGTACTTC. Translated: CASSIGLAVGYEQYF.

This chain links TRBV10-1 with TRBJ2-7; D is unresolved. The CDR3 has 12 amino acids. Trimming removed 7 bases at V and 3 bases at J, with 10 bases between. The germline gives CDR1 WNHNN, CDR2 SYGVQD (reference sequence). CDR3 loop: CASTDRDYEQYF. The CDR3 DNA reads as TGCGCCAGCACCGACCGTGACTACGAGCAGTACTTC.

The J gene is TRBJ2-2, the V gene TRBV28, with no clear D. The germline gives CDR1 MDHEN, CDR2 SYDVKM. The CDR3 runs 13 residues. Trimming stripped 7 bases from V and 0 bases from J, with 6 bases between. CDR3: CASIAANTGELFF. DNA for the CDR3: TGTGCCAGCATCGCAGCGAACACCGGGGAGCTGTTTTTT.

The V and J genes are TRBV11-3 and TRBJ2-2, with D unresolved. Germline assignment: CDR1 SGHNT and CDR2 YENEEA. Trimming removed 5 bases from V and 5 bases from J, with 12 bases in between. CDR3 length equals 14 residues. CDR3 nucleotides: TGTGCCAGCAGCCTTAGAGTGGGGACCGGGGAGCTGTTTTTT. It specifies CASSLRVGTGELFF.

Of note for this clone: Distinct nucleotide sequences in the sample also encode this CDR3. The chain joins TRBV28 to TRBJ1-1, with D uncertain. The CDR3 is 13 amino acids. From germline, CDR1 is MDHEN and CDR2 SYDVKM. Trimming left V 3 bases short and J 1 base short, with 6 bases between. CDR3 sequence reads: CASSLRGNTEAFF. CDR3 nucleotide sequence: TGTGCCAGCAGTTTGAGAGGGAACACTGAAGCTTTCTTT.

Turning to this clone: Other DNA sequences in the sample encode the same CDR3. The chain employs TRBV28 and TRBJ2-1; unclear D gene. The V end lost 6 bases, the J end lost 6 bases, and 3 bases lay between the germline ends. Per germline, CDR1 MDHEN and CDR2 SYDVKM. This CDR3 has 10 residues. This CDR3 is CASSSNEQFF. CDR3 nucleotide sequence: TGTGCCAGCAGCTCCAATGAGCAGTTCTTC. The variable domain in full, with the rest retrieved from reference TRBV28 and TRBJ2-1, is DVKVTQSSRYLVKRTGEKVFLECVQDMDHENMFWYRQDPGLGLRLIYFSYDVKMKEKGDIPEGYSVSREKKERFSLILESASTNQTSMYLCASSSNEQFFGPGTRLTVL.